The 10 T cell receptor beta chains below all came from one sample that was sequenced in a study of blood T cell repertoires in COVID-19. Profiling relied on immunoSEQ multiplex PCR, and the TCRdb table lists in-frame clones only, not all of them. The sample comprises 150,000 to 190,000 clones, roughly 80% of which are singletons, and around 7.9% rests with the top ten. The sample consisted of PBMCs or T cells enriched from blood (not recorded which). The receptor source for this set is a man aged 45-60 years who had recovered from COVID-19.

The chain has TRBV3-1 (or the pseudogene TRBV3-2) and TRBJ1-3; D gene unclear. The CDR3 covers 14 residues. V was shortened by 4 bases and J by 0 bases, with 7 bases between the two germline ends. Germline-derived CDR1 and CDR2 are LGHDT and YNNKEL (reference sequence). CDR3 sequence (DNA): TGTGCCAGCAGCCGCCTCGGCTCTGGAAACACCATATATTTT. It encodes CASSRLGSGNTIYF.

V and J are TRBV24-1 and TRBJ1-5; D is ambiguous. This CDR3 has 16 amino acids. The V end was cut by 11 bases, the J end by 4 bases, with 23 bases between. Looked up from germline, CDR1 is KGHDR and CDR2 is SFDVKD. The CDR3 here is CAMIKWRRLINQPQHF. CDR3 nucleotides: TGTGCCATGATAAAGTGGAGGCGGCTCATTAATCAGCCCCAGCATTTT.

The rearrangement links TRBV5-5 to TRBJ1-1; D is uncertain. This CDR3 has 13 residues. Germline loops: CDR1 SGHKS, CDR2 YYEKEE (reference sequence). Trimming stripped 3 bases from V and 5 bases from J, with 11 bases between. The CDR3 DNA reads TGTGCCAGCAGCTGGCGGGGTGGAACTGAAGCTTTCTTT. Protein: CASSWRGGTEAFF.

The chain has TRBV5-6 and TRBJ2-5, with D possibly matching TRBD1 (6 bases). The CDR3 spans 16 residues. V lost 4 bases, J lost 2 bases, and 18 bases lay in between. Germline V gives CDR1 SGHDT, CDR2 YYEEEE. In DNA form, the CDR3 reads TGTGCCAGCAGCCGGACGGGACACACAATACAAGAGACCCAGTACTTC. Translation gives CASSRTGHTIQETQYF.

The chain combines TRBV18 with TRBJ1-5; D remains unclear. V lost 5 bases and J lost 5, with 13 bases in between. There are 14 residues in the CDR3. Looked up from germline, CDR1 is KGHSH and CDR2 is LQKENI. This CDR3 is CASSSRQDYQPQHF. The CDR3 DNA is TGTGCCAGCTCAAGTAGGCAGGACTATCAGCCCCAGCATTTT.

The chain employs TRBV7-3 and TRBJ1-2, with 7 bases aligning to TRBD1. The germline V gene has CDR1 SGHTA and CDR2 FQGTGA. V shed 2 bases, J shed 5 bases, and the junction held 2 bases outside the gene matches. The CDR3 length is 13 residues. The CDR3 here is CASSLAQGYGYTF. The CDR3 nucleotides are TGTGCCAGCAGCTTAGCACAGGGGTATGGCTACACCTTC.

This clone was found once. The rearrangement joins TRBV11-2 to TRBJ1-2; D may be TRBD1 (5 bases). The CDR3 runs 14 residues. Germline values: CDR1 SGHAT, CDR2 FQNNGV. Trimming shortened V by 3 bases and J by 1 base, and 9 bases separated the two germline ends. CDR3 sequence (DNA): TGTGCCAGCAGCTTGGGGCCCGATAACTATGGCTACACCTTC. Its protein is CASSLGPDNYGYTF.

This clone was seen just once. The chain is built from TRBV6-2 or TRBV6-3 and TRBJ2-7; D is unresolved. Per germline, CDR1 MNHEY and CDR2 SVGEGT. V lost 2 bases, J lost 0 bases, and 8 bases lay in between. The CDR3 extends over 14 amino acids. The CDR3 here is CASSYRGGSYEQYF. The CDR3 bases are TGTGCCAGCAGTTACAGAGGCGGCTCCTACGAGCAGTACTTC.

This chain joins TRBV5-1 and TRBJ2-5; D unclear. In germline, CDR1 is SGHRS, CDR2 YFSETQ. V lost 4 bases, J lost 2 bases, and 12 bases lay in between. The CDR3 spans 14 residues. DNA of the CDR3: TGCGCCAGCAGCGTGCCAGGTATACAAGAGACCCAGTACTTC. Its translation is CASSVPGIQETQYF.

This chain links TRBV9 with TRBJ2-2, with D unresolved. Germline V gene data show CDR1 as SGDLS and CDR2 as YYNGEE. This CDR3 is 16 amino acids long. Trimming left V 0 bases short and J 3 bases short, with 12 bases between. The CDR3 bases are TGTGCCAGCAGCGTAGGGGCTCCCTCCCACACCGGGGAGCTGTTTTTT. Encoded protein: CASSVGAPSHTGELFF. The full variable domain, its missing parts supplied by reference TRBV9 and TRBJ2-2, is DSGVTQTPKHLITATGQRVTLRCSPRSGDLSVYWYQQSLDQGLQFLIQYYNGEERAKGNILERFSAQQFPDLHSELNLSSLELGDSALYFCASSVGAPSHTGELFFGEGSRLTVL.